This T cell receptor (beta chain) was documented in a study of regulatory T cells in long-lasting Graves disease. Trimming took off 3 bases at V and 9 bases at J, with 17 bases between the two ends. Per germline, CDR1 KGHDR and CDR2 SFDVKD. CDR3 length equals 15 residues. Study-wide results and limits: When disease was persistent, TRBV28, TRBJ1-2 and TRBJ2-5 were the favored segments.

Noted time point: newly diagnosed GD, antithyroid drugs for less than 3 months. Construction of the TCR library relied on RNA isolated from PBMCs. The collection involved drawing nine milliliters of peripheral blood into EDTA tubes. This clonotype was counted a few times. Its specificity is unknown. To make TCR beta libraries, researchers used iRepertoire HTBI primers and Arm-PCR of CDR3 regions. From the multiplex PCR reads, TCRdb called clonotypes with MiXCR, one entry per CDR3 protein. The sample contains fewer than 350,000 distinct CDR3 sequences, roughly 18% of which appear only once. Sequences were derived from peripheral blood mononuclear cells (PBMCs), sampled at new diagnosis, from a patient treated with antithyroid drugs. This chain links TRBV24-1 with TRBJ1-5; TRBD1 might be the D (5 bases). The sequence came from a female donor with Graves disease. The CDR3 sequence: CATSDPRLGDGPQHF. CDR3 nucleotide sequence: TGTGCCACCAGTGATCCCAGACTGGGGGACGGGCCCCAGCATTTT.